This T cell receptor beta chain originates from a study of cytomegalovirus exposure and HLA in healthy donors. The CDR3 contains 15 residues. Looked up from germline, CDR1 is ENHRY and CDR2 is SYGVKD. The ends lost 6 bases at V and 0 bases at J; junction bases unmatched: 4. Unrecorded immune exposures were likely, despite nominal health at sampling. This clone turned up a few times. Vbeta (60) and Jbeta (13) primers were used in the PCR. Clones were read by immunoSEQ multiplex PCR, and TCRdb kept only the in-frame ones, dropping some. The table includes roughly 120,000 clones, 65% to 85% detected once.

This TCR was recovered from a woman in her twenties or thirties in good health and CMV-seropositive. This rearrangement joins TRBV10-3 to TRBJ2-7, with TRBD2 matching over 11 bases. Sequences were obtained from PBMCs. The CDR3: CAISPLAGGSYEQYF. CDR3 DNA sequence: TGTGCCATCAGCCCTCTAGCGGGGGGCTCCTACGAGCAGTACTTC.